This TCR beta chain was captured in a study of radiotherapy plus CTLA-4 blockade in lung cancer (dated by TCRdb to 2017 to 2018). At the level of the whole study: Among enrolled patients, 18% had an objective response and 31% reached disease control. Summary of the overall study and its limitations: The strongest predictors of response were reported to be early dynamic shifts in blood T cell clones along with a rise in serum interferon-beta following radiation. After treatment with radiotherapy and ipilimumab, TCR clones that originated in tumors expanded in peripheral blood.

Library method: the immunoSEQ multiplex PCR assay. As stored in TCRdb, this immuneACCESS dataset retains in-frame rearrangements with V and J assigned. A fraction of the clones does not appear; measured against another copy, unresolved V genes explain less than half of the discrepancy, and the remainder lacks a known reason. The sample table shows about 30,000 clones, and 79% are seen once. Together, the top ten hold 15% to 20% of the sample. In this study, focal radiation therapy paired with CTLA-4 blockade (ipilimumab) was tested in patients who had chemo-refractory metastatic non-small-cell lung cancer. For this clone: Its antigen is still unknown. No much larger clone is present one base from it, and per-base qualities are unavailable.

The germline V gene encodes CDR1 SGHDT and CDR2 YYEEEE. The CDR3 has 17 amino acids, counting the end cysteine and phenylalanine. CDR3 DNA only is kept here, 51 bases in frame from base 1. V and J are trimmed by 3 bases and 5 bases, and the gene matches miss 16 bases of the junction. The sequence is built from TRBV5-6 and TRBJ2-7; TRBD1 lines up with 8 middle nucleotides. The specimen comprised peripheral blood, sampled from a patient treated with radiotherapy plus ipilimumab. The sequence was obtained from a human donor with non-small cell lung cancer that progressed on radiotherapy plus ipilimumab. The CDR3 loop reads CASSSALSTGDLHEQYF. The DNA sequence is TGTGCCAGCAGCTCCGCACTATCGACAGGGGATCTACACGAGCAGTACTTC.